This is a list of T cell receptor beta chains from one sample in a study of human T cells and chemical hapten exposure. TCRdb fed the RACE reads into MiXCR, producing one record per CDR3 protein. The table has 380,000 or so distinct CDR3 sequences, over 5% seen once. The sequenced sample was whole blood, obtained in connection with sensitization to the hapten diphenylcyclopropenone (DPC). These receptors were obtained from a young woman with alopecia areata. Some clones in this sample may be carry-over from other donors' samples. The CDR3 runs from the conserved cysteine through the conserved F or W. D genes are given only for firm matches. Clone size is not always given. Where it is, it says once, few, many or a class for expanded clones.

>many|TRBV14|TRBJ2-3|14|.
CASSQKQRTDTQYF
TGTGCCAGCAGCCAAAAGCAGCGCACAGATACGCAGTATTTT
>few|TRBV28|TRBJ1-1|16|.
CASSGGGAARYTEAFF
TGTGCCAGCAGTGGGGGTGGCGCGGCGAGGTACACTGAAGCTTTCTTT
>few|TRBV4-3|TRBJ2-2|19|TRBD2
CASSQGRRYWASGTGELFF
TGCGCCAGCAGCCAAGGGCGCCGTTATTGGGCTAGCGGCACCGGGGAGCTGTTTTTT
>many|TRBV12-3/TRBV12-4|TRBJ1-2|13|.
CASDPADRDGYTF
TGTGCCAGCGACCCAGCCGACAGAGATGGCTACACCTTC
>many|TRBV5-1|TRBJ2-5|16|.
CASSLGGRPAQETQYF
TGCGCCAGCAGCTTGGGTGGGAGGCCCGCCCAAGAGACCCAGTACTTC
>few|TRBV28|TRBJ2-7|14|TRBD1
CASRKGGSGYEQYF
TGTGCCAGCAGGAAAGGGGGCTCGGGATACGAGCAGTACTTC
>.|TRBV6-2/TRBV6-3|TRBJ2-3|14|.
CASASGEPTDTQYF
TGTGCCAGCGCCTCAGGGGAGCCGACAGATACGCAGTATTTT
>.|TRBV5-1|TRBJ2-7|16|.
CASSLAPTGASYEQYF
TGCGCCAGCAGCTTGGCCCCGACAGGTGCCTCCTACGAGCAGTACTTC
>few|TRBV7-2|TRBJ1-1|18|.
CASSLVPGTVVLNTEAFF
TGTGCCAGCAGCTTAGTCCCCGGGACCGTAGTCCTGAACACTGAAGCTTTCTTT
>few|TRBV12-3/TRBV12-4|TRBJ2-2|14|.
CASRSELGSGELFF
TGTGCCAGCAGATCCGAACTGGGGTCCGGGGAGCTGTTTTTT
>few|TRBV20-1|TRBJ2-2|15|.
CSARDRGEGGGELFF
TGCAGTGCTAGAGATAGGGGTGAAGGAGGCGGGGAGCTGTTTTTT
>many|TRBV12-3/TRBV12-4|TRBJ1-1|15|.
CASSPPRARVTEAFF
TGTGCCAGCAGTCCCCCGAGGGCGCGGGTCACTGAAGCTTTCTTT
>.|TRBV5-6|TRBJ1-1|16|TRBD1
CASSVGTGLMNTEAFF
TGTGCCAGCAGCGTAGGGACAGGCCTGATGAACACTGAAGCTTTCTTT
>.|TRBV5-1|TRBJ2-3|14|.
CASRSSGVTDTQYF
TGCGCCAGTCGCTCAAGCGGTGTCACAGATACGCAGTATTTT
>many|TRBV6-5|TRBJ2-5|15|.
CASSYSMAAQETQYF
TGTGCCAGCAGTTACTCTATGGCAGCACAAGAGACCCAGTACTTC
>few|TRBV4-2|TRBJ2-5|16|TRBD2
CASSQDDLAGAETQYF
TGTGCCAGCAGCCAAGATGATCTAGCGGGGGCAGAGACCCAGTACTTC
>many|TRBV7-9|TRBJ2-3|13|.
CASSLTTTDTQYF
TGTGCCAGCAGCTTAACTACTACAGATACGCAGTATTTT
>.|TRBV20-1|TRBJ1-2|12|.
CSASFRNYGYTF
TGCAGTGCTAGCTTCAGAAACTATGGCTACACCTTC
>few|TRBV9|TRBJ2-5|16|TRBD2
CASSGTSGGARETQYF
TGTGCCAGCAGCGGGACTAGCGGGGGGGCGAGGGAGACCCAGTACTTC
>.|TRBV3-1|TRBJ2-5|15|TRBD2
CASCPTSGEQETQYF
TGTGCCAGCTGTCCGACTAGCGGGGAGCAAGAGACCCAGTACTTC
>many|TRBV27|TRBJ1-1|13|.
CASSWGRGTEAFF
TGTGCCAGCAGTTGGGGCAGGGGTACTGAAGCTTTCTTT
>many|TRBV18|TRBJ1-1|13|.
CASSPKVITEAFF
TGTGCCAGCTCACCAAAGGTGATCACTGAAGCTTTCTTT
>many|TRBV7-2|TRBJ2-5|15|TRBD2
CASSSRGGSTETQYF
TGTGCCAGCAGCTCCCGGGGGGGCTCGACGGAGACCCAGTACTTC
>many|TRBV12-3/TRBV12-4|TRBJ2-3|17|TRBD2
CASIPVRGEIFTDTQYF
TGTGCCAGCATACCGGTCCGGGGGGAAATTTTCACAGATACGCAGTATTTT
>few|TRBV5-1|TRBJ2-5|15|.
CASSLVAQRQETQYF
TGCGCCAGCAGCTTGGTTGCCCAGAGGCAAGAGACCCAGTACTTC
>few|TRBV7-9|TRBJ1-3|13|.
CASSSRSGNTIYF
TGTGCCAGCAGCTCTCGCTCTGGAAACACCATATATTTT
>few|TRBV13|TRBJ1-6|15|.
CASTSAGSYNSPLHF
TGTGCCAGCACCTCCGCGGGCTCCTATAATTCACCCCTCCACTTT
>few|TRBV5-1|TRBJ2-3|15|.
CASSLGDIPTDTQYF
TGCGCCAGCAGCTTGGGGGACATCCCCACAGATACGCAGTATTTT
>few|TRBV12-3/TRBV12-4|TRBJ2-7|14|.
CASSFETGSYEQYF
TGTGCCAGCAGTTTCGAGACAGGATCCTACGAGCAGTACTTC
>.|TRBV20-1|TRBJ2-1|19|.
CSARASGGSGLSSYNEQFF
TGCAGTGCTAGAGCTTCGGGGGGCTCAGGCCTAAGCTCCTACAATGAGCAGTTCTTC
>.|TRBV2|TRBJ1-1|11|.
CASSREAEAFF
TGTGCCAGCAGTAGGGAAGCTGAAGCTTTCTTT
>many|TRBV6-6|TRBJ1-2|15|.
CASSAGRTTNYGYTF
TGTGCCAGCAGCGCGGGACGGACAACAAACTATGGCTACACCTTC
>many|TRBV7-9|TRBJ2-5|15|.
CASSLASGGQETQYF
TGTGCCAGCAGCTTAGCGTCCGGGGGCCAAGAGACCCAGTACTTC
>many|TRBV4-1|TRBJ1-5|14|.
CASSQVAVNQPQHF
TGCGCCAGCAGCCAAGTTGCCGTGAATCAGCCCCAGCATTTT
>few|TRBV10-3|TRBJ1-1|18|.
CAISESGQTLIMNTEAFF
TGTGCCATCAGTGAGTCTGGACAAACACTTATCATGAACACTGAAGCTTTCTTT
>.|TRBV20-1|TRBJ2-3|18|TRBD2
CSARVQVPQRGRTDTQYF
TGCAGTGCTAGAGTGCAAGTTCCTCAGCGGGGGCGCACAGATACGCAGTATTTT